This T cell receptor beta chain emerged from a study of PD-1 blockade in classical Hodgkin lymphoma. The length of the CDR3 is 13 residues. The V gene's germline CDR1 is WSHSY and CDR2 SAAADI. The V end was cut by 2 bases, the J end by 4 bases, with 8 bases between. TCRdb's table, derived via immunoSEQ multiplex PCR, lists solely in-frame clones and lacks some. Among some 8,900 clones listed, approximately 84% were seen once. All patients experienced relapse after autologous stem cell transplantation, and brentuximab vedotin exposure was variable. The authors purified CD4+ T cells from thawed PBMCs by magnetic negative selection. This clone was detected only once.

The receptor comes from a human donor with classical Hodgkin lymphoma. The material was CD4+ T cells from blood, obtained at baseline. The gene calls are TRBV10-2 and TRBJ2-5; D might be TRBD2 (5 bases). Written as DNA, the CDR3 is TGCGCCAGCAGTGAGGCGGGTGGAGAGACCCAGTACTTC. Its translation: CASSEAGGETQYF.